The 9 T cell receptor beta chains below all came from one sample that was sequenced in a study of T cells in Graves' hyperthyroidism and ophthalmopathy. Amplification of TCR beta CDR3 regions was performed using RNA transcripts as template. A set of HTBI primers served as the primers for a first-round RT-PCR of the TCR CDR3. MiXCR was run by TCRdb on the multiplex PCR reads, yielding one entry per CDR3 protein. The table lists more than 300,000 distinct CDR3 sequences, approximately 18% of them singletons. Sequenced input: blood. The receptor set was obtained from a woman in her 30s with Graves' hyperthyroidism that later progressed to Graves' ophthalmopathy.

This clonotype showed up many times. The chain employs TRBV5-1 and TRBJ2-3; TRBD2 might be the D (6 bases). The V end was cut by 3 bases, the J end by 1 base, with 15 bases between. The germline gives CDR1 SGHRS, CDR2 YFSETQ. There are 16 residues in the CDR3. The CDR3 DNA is TGCGCCAGCAGCTCCGGGACGCGGGGTGGCACAGATACGCAGTATTTT. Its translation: CASSSGTRGGTDTQYF. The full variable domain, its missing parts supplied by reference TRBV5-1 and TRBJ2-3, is KAGVTQTPRYLIKTRGQQVTLSCSPISGHRSVSWYQQTPGQGLQFLFEYFSETQRNKGNFPGRFSGRQFSNSRSEMNVSTLELGDSALYLCASSSGTRGGTDTQYFGPGTRLTVL.

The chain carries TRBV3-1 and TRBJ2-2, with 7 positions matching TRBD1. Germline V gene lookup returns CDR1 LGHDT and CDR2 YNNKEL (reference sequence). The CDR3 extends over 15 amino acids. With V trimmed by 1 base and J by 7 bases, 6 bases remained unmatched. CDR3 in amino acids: CASSQADRDGGELFF. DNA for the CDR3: TGTGCCAGCAGCCAAGCAGACAGGGATGGCGGGGAGCTGTTTTTT.

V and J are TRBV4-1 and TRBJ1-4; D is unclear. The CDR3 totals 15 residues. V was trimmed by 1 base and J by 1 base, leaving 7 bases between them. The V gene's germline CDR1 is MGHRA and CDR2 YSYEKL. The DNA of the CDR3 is TGCGCCAGCAGCCAAGTAAGAGGAACTAATGAAAAACTGTTTTTT. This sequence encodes CASSQVRGTNEKLFF.

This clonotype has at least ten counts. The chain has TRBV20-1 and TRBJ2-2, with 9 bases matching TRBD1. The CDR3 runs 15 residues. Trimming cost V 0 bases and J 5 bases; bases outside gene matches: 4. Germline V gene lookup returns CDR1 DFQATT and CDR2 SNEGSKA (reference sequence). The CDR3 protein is CSAREPTGGTGELFF. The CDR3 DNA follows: TGCAGTGCTAGAGAACCGACAGGGGGGACCGGGGAGCTGTTTTTT.

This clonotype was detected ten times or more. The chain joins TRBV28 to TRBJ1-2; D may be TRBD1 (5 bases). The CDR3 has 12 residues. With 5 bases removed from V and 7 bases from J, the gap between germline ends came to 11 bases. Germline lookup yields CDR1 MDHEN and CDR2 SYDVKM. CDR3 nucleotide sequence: TGTGCCAGCAGTAAGCAGGGATCTGGCTACACCTTC. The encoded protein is CASSKQGSGYTF.

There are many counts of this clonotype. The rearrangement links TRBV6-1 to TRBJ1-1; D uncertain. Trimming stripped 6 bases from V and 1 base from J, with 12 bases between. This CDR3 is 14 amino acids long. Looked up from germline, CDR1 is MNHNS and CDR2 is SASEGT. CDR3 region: CASSPSNRNTEAFF. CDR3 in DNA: TGTGCCAGCAGCCCTAGCAACAGGAACACTGAAGCTTTCTTT.

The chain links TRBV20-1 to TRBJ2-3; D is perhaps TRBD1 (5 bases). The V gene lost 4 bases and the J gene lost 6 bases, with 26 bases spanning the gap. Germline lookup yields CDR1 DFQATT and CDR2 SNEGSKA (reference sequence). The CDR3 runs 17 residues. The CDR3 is CSAIWARVQGALDTQYF. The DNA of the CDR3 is TGCAGTGCTATTTGGGCCCGTGTACAAGGGGCCCTGGATACGCAGTATTTT.

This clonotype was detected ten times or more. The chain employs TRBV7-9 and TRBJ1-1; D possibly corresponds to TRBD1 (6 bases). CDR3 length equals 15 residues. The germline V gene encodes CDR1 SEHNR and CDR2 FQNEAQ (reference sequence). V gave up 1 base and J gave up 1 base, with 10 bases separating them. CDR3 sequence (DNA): TGTGCCAGCAGCTTAGATGGACAGCCGAACACTGAAGCTTTCTTT. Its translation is CASSLDGQPNTEAFF.

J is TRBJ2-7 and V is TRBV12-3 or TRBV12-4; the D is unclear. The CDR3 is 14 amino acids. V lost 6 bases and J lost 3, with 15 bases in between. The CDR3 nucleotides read TGTGCCAGCAGCGACTCCAGCGTTGTCTACGAGCAGTACTTC. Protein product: CASSDSSVVYEQYF.